The rows below give T cell receptor beta chains drawn from one sample of a study of blood T cell repertoires in COVID-19. Data came from immunoSEQ multiplex PCR; TCRdb stores just in-frame clones and leaves some out. The data hold some 250,000 clones, with roughly 80% observed a single time. The sequencing sample was made of peripheral blood. These receptors were taken from a man aged 55-75 years with acute or convalescent COVID-19. Each CDR3 is given with its conserved first and last residue. D genes are given only for firm matches. A clone size is listed for some rows: how often the clone was seen (once, few, many), or a class if it is expanded.

v_gene	abundance	j_gene	d_gene	CDR3nt	CDR3aa
TRBV2	.	TRBJ2-1	.	TGTGCCAGCAGTGAAGCGCTTCTGACAGCCTCCTACAATGAGCAGTTCTTC	CASSEALLTASYNEQFF
TRBV9	.	TRBJ2-1	.	TGTGCCAGCAGCGTAGAAGCGGGCCCCTACAATGAGCAGTTCTTC	CASSVEAGPYNEQFF
TRBV5-8	.	TRBJ1-1	.	TGTGCCAGCAGCTTGAATTCCGTCACTGAAGCTTTCTTT	CASSLNSVTEAFF
TRBV9	.	TRBJ1-2	TRBD1	TGTGCCAGCAGCGGAGCTAGGTGGGACAGGGACTATGGCTACACCTTC	CASSGARWDRDYGYTF
TRBV20-1	.	TRBJ1-2	.	TGCAGTGACCAGAGGGGCTACACCTTC	CSDQRGYTF
TRBV7-7	once	TRBJ2-3	.	TGTGCTAGCAGCCCCCTACTTTCAGAGGGCACAGATACGCAGTATTTT	CASSPLLSEGTDTQYF
TRBV12-5	.	TRBJ1-3	.	TGTGCTAGTGGTTTGCACAGGGAGGGGTCTGGAAACACCATATATTTT	CASGLHREGSGNTIYF
TRBV29-1	.	TRBJ2-5	TRBD1	TGCAGCGTTGGCCGAGGGGGCTTCCAAGAGACCCAGTACTTC	CSVGRGGFQETQYF
TRBV5-1	.	TRBJ1-6	TRBD1	TGCGCCAGCAGCTTAAGTGGGGACAGGCTTTCACCCCTCCACTTT	CASSLSGDRLSPLHF
TRBV10-2	once	TRBJ2-5	.	TGCGCCAGCAGTGGGCAGGGAAGAGAGACCCAGTACTTC	CASSGQGRETQYF
TRBV4-2	.	TRBJ2-7	TRBD1	TGTGCCAGCAGCCGTTCCGGGACAGGCTACGAGCAGTACTTC	CASSRSGTGYEQYF
TRBV5-4	.	TRBJ2-1	TRBD1	TGTGCCAGCAGGGACAGGGGTGGTCATGAGCAGTTCTTC	CASRDRGGHEQFF
TRBV2	.	TRBJ1-2	.	TGTGCCAGCACCCGAAACGGGCAGGGGCTTAGAGGCTACACCTTC	CASTRNGQGLRGYTF
TRBV18	.	TRBJ1-6	.	TGTGCCAGCTCATTTGACAGGCCCTCTCGCTCCTATAATTCACCCCTCCACTTT	CASSFDRPSRSYNSPLHF
TRBV7-6	.	TRBJ1-5	.	TGTGCCAGCAGCCCGACTAGGGGAATAGGACCCCAGCATTTT	CASSPTRGIGPQHF
TRBV5-8	.	TRBJ1-4	TRBD1	TGTGCCAGCAGCCAAACGACAGGGCCGGAAAAACTGTTTTTT	CASSQTTGPEKLFF
TRBV7-9	.	TRBJ1-1	.	TGTGCCAGCAGCTTAGAGAGCGGGGAAGCTTTCTTT	CASSLESGEAFF
TRBV27	.	TRBJ2-2	.	TGTGCCAGCAGTCGTGTGGGCCGCGGGGAGCTGTTTTTT	CASSRVGRGELFF
TRBV19	.	TRBJ2-7	TRBD1	TGTGCCAGTAGTATCGGACAGGGTAGGCACGAGCAGTACTTC	CASSIGQGRHEQYF
TRBV5-4	few	TRBJ2-2	.	TGTGCCAGCAGCCCGGCCAGGGGGGAGGTCGGGGAGCTGTTTTTT	CASSPARGEVGELFF
TRBV2	few	TRBJ2-4	.	TGTGCCAGCAAAGACGGGCGGGGTTTTGGCATTCAGTACTTC	CASKDGRGFGIQYF
TRBV11-2	.	TRBJ2-7	TRBD1	TGTGCCAGCAGCTTGACAGGGGGCTACGAGCAGTACTTC	CASSLTGGYEQYF
TRBV29-1	.	TRBJ2-5	.	TGCAGCGTTGGGAGGGACCGTAAAGAGACCCAGTACTTC	CSVGRDRKETQYF
TRBV2	once	TRBJ2-1	.	TGTGCCAGCAGGATGGGGGGTAACAATGAGCAGTTCTTC	CASRMGGNNEQFF
TRBV11-2	.	TRBJ1-4	.	TGTGCCAGCAGCCCACCCGAACAGGGTGCCAATGAAAAACTGTTTTTT	CASSPPEQGANEKLFF
TRBV18	once	TRBJ1-5	.	TGTGCCAGCTCACACTCTCGGGATCAGCCCCAGCATTTT	CASSHSRDQPQHF
TRBV3-1/TRBV3-2	few	TRBJ2-2	.	TGTGCCAGCAGCCATTTAACTTTCGGGGAGCTGTTTTTT	CASSHLTFGELFF
TRBV3-1/TRBV3-2	.	TRBJ1-5	.	TGTGCCAGCAGCCAAGATCATTCAGGGTTTGGTCAGCCCCAGCATTTT	CASSQDHSGFGQPQHF
TRBV30	once	TRBJ1-1	.	TGTGCCTGGAGTGTCGGGGGAGGAAACACTGAAGCTTTCTTT	CAWSVGGGNTEAFF
TRBV3-1/TRBV3-2	.	TRBJ1-1	.	TGTGCCAGCAGCCAAGCTACCGGTGAAGCTTTCTTT	CASSQATGEAFF
TRBV7-3	.	TRBJ2-2	TRBD2	TGTGCCAGCAGCCCGAGGCGGACTAGCCCGGAGCTGTTTTTT	CASSPRRTSPELFF
TRBV19	.	TRBJ2-5	.	TGTGCCAGTAGTATAGATGGTGCCGGCCGCGGGTCAGAGACCCAGTACTTC	CASSIDGAGRGSETQYF
TRBV11-2	few	TRBJ2-7	.	TGTGCCAGCAGCTTAGGTGGACAGCTCTACGAGCAGTACTTC	CASSLGGQLYEQYF
TRBV7-3	.	TRBJ2-2	.	TGTGCCAGCAGCTTAAGCAGGGAGGCCGGGGAGCTGTTTTTT	CASSLSREAGELFF
TRBV6-5	.	TRBJ2-7	.	TGTGCCGTGGGCACCTCCTACGAGCAGTACTTC	CAVGTSYEQYF
TRBV29-1	.	TRBJ2-2	.	TGCAGCGGAAGTAGACTGAACACCGGGGAGCTGTTTTTT	CSGSRLNTGELFF
TRBV19	.	TRBJ1-1	TRBD1	TGTGCCAGTAGTATAGATGGGACAGGGAACACTGAAGCTTTCTTT	CASSIDGTGNTEAFF
TRBV5-1	.	TRBJ1-4	TRBD1	TGCGCCAGCAGCCCGGACGGGACAGGGGGCACTAATGAAAAACTGTTTTTT	CASSPDGTGGTNEKLFF
TRBV20-1	.	TRBJ2-3	.	TGCAGTGCCAGTAGAGGTCTTGATACGCAGTATTTT	CSASRGLDTQYF
TRBV24-1	.	TRBJ2-2	.	TGTGCCACCCGGGGGACAGCGGCCACCGGGGAGCTGTTTTTT	CATRGTAATGELFF